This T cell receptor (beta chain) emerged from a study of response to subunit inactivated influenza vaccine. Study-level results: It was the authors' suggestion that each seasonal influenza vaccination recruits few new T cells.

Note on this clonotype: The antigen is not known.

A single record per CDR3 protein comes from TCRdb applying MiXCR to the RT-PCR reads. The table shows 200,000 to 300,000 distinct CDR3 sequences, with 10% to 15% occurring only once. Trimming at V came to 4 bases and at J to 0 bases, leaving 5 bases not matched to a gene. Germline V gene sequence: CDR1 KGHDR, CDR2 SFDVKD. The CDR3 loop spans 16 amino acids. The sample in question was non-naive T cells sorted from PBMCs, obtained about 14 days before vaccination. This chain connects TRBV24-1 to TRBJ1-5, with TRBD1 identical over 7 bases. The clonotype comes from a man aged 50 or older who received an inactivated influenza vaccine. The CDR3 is CATSDAGTDSNQPQHF. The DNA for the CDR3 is TGTGCCACCAGTGACGCCGGGACAGATAGCAATCAGCCCCAGCATTTT.